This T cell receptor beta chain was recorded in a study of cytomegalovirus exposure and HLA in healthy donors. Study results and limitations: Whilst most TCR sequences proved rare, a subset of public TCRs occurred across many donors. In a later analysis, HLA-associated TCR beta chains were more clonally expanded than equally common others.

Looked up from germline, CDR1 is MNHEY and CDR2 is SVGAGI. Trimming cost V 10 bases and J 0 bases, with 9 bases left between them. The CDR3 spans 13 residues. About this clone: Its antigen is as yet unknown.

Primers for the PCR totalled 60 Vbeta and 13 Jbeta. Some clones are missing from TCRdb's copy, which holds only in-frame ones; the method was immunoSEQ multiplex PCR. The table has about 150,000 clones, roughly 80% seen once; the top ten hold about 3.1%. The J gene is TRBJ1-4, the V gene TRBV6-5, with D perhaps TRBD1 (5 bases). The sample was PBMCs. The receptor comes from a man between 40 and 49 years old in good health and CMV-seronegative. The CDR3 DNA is TGTGCCACCCGACAGCCAACTAATGAAAAACTGTTTTTT. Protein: CATRQPTNEKLFF.